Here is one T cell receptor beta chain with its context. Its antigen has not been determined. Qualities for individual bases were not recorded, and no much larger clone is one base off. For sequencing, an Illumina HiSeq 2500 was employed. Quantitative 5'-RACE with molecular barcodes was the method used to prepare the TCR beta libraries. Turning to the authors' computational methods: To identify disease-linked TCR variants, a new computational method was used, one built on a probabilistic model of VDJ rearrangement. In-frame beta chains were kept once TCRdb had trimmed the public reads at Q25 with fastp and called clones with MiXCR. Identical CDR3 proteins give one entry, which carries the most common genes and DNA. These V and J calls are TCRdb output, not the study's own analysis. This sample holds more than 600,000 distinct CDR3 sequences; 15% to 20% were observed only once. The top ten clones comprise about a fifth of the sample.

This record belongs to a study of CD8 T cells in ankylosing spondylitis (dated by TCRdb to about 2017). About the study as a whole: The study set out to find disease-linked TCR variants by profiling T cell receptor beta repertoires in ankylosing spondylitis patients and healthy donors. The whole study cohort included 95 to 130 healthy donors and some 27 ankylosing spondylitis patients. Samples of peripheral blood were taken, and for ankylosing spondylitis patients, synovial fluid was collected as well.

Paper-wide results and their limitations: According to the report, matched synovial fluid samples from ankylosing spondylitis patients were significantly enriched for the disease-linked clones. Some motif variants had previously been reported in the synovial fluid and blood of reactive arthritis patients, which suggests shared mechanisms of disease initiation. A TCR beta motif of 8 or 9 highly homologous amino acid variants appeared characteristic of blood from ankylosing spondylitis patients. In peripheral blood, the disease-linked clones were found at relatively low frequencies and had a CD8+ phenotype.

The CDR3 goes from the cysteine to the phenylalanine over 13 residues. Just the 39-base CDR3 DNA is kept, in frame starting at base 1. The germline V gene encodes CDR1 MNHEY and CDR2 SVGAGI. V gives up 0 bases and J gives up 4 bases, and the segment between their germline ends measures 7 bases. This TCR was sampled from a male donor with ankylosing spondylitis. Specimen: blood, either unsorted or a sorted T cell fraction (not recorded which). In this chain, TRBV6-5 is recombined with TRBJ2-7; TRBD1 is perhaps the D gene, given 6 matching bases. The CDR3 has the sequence CASSYSTGYEQYF. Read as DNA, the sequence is TGTGCCAGCAGTTACTCGACAGGTTACGAGCAGTACTTC.